This passage covers 2 T cell receptor beta chains from one sample sequenced in a study of blood T cell repertoires in COVID-19. Libraries were prepared by immunoSEQ multiplex PCR; TCRdb keeps only in-frame clonotypes and omits some of them. The sample has around 220,000 clones; just over 85% are singletons. The material sequenced was peripheral blood. The receptors derive from a man between 45 and 60 years old with acute or convalescent COVID-19.

The V gene is TRBV5-1, the J gene TRBJ1-2; the match to TRBD1 covers 8 bases. The CDR3 length is 15 residues. Germline values: CDR1 SGHRS, CDR2 YFSETQ. The V segment lost 4 bases and the J segment 2 bases; nucleotides outside the gene matches: 7. The CDR3 loop reads CASSRQTGENYGYTF. CDR3 DNA sequence: TGCGCCAGCAGCCGCCAGACAGGGGAAAACTATGGCTACACCTTC.

This clone was recorded a few times. This chain joins TRBV5-1 and TRBJ2-1; 9 bases fit TRBD2. CDR1 is SGHRS, CDR2 YFSETQ, per germline. The CDR3 totals 15 residues. Trimming at V came to 4 bases and at J to 6 bases, leaving 8 bases not matched to a gene. CDR3 region: CASSPISGGVNEQFF. The CDR3 DNA reads as TGCGCCAGCAGCCCCATTAGCGGGGGCGTCAATGAGCAGTTCTTC.